These T cell receptor beta chains were read from a single sample in a study of T cells after yellow fever vaccination. One entry per CDR3 protein results from TCRdb running MiXCR on the 5' RACE reads. The sample consists of just under 600,000 distinct CDR3 sequences, roughly 13% of them appearing once. This specimen was PBMCs, taken on the day of the yellow fever booster vaccination. All receptors derive from a man aged 25-45 years who received the YFV17D yellow fever vaccine. Each CDR3 is given with its conserved first and last residue. D genes are given only for firm matches. Clone sizes are given selectively: once, few, many, or a class where the clone is expanded.

clone_size	j_call	d_call	v_call	cdr3_aa	cdr3_nt
NA	TRBJ1-4	NA	TRBV2	CASSLLGRATNEKLFF	TGTGCCAGCAGTCTATTGGGCAGGGCAACTAATGAAAAACTGTTTTTT
many	TRBJ2-2	NA	TRBV29-1	CSGRGQGLGELFF	TGCAGCGGAAGGGGTCAGGGCCTTGGGGAGCTGTTTTTT
few	TRBJ1-1	TRBD1	TRBV7-2	CASSLGQGGRLIAEAFF	TGTGCCAGCAGCTTAGGACAGGGGGGTAGACTAATTGCTGAAGCTTTCTTT
NA	TRBJ1-2	NA	TRBV20-1	CSARDRRRGNYGYTF	TGCAGTGCTAGAGATCGAAGACGGGGTAACTATGGCTACACCTTC
NA	TRBJ2-5	TRBD1	TRBV27	CASSLGQGARAQYF	TGTGCCAGCAGTTTGGGTCAGGGGGCAAGGGCCCAGTACTTC
many	TRBJ1-1	NA	TRBV18	CASFGGIPTFYYEAFF	TGTGCCAGCTTCGGGGGGATCCCAACCTTCTACTATGAAGCTTTCTTT
few	TRBJ1-2	NA	TRBV30	CAWSVKGRPQDYTF	TGTGCCTGGAGTGTAAAGGGGAGACCTCAAGACTACACCTTC
NA	TRBJ1-3	NA	TRBV15	CATSRDPEGHTIYF	TGTGCCACCAGCAGAGATCCAGAGGGACACACCATATATTTT
NA	TRBJ1-1	NA	TRBV20-1	CSVKQGMNTEAFF	TGCAGTGTCAAGCAGGGGATGAACACTGAAGCTTTCTTT
many	TRBJ1-4	TRBD1	TRBV6-2/TRBV6-3	CASSTGQGSEKLFF	TGTGCCAGCAGTACCGGACAGGGGAGTGAAAAACTGTTTTTT
few	TRBJ2-1	NA	TRBV20-1	CSASNQVGQFF	TGCAGTGCTAGTAATCAGGTCGGGCAGTTCTTC
few	TRBJ2-7	NA	TRBV6-2/TRBV6-3	CASSLSGTAAGQYF	TGTGCCAGCAGCCTGTCCGGGACAGCAGCGGGGCAGTACTTC
few	TRBJ2-7	TRBD2	TRBV29-1	CSVRTSHEQYF	TGCAGCGTGAGGACTAGCCACGAGCAGTACTTC
NA	TRBJ2-1	TRBD2	TRBV6-5	CASSYLSGGYNEQFF	TGTGCCAGCAGTTACTTAAGCGGGGGCTACAATGAGCAGTTCTTC